The source of this T cell receptor (beta chain) is a study of blood T cells in healthy people across ages. A second PCR of 7 to 11 cycles used a sample-barcoded 5' primer and a J-beta primer mix. There were at least 3 million CDR3-containing paired-end reads obtained from each sample. TCRdb reprocessed the 5' RACE reads with MiXCR, giving one entry per CDR3 protein. The sample has approximately 800,000 distinct CDR3 sequences; about 37% are singletons. Germline CDR1 is SGHAT and CDR2 is FQNNGV. CDR3 length: 15 amino acids. V was trimmed by 0 bases and J by 4 bases, leaving 13 bases between them. Turning to this clonotype: Its antigen is as yet unknown.

Study findings and constraints: Conclusively comparing naive with antigen-experienced cells was impossible with unsorted PBMCs.

Sequencing was performed on blood. The chain joins TRBV11-2 to TRBJ2-7, with a possible D match to TRBD1 (7 bases). The TCR was taken from a young man in good health. CDR3 in amino acids: CASSLDGGGRYEQYF. CDR3 sequence (DNA): TGTGCCAGCAGCTTAGATGGAGGGGGCAGGTACGAGCAGTACTTC. Full variable domain (remainder filled in from reference TRBV11-2 and TRBJ2-7): EAGVAQSPRYKIIEKRQSVAFWCNPISGHATLYWYQQILGQGPKLLIQFQNNGVVDDSQLPKDRFSAERLKGVDSTLKIQPAKLEDSAVYLCASSLDGGGRYEQYFGPGTRLTVT.